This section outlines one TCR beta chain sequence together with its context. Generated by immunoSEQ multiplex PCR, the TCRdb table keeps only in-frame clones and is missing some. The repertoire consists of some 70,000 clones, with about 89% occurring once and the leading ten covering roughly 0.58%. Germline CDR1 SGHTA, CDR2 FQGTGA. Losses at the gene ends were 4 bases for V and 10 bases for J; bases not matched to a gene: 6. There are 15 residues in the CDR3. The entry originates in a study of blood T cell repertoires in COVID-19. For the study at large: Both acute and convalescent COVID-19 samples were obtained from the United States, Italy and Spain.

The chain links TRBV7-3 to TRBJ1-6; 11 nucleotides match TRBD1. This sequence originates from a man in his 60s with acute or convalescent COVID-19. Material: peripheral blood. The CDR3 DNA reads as TGTGCCAGCAGCTCTCCGGGACAGGGGGGATCACCCCTCCACTTT. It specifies CASSSPGQGGSPLHF.